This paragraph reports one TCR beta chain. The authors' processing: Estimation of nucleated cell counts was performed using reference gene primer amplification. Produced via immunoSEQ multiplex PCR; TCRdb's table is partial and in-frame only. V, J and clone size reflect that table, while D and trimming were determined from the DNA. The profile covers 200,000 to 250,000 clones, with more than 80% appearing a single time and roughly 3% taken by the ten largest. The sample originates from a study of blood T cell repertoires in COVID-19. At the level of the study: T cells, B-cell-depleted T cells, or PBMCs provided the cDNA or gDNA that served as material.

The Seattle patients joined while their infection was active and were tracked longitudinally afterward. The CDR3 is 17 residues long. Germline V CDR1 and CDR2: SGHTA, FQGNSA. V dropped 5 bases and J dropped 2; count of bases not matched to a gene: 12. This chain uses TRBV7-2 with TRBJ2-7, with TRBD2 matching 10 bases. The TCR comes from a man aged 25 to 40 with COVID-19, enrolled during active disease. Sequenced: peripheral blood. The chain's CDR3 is CASSLGASGGLPYEQYF. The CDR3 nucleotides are TGTGCCAGCAGCCTTGGTGCTAGCGGGGGCCTTCCCTACGAGCAGTACTTC.